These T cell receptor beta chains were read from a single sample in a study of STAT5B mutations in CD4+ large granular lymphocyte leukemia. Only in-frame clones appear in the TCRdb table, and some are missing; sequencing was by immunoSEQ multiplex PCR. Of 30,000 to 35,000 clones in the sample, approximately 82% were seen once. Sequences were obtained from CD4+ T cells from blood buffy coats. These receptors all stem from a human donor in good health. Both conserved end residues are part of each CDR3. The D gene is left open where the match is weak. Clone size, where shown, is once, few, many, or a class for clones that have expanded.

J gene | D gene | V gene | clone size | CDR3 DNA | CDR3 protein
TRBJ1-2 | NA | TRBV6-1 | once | TGTGCCAGCAGTGCGCGGGACTATGGCTACACCTTC | CASSARDYGYTF
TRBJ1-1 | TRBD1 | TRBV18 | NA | TGTGCCAGCGCTCCGGGACAGGGGGCGTTGACTGAAGCTTTCTTT | CASAPGQGALTEAFF
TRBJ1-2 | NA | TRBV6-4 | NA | TGTGCCAGCAGTGATCAGGGAAACTATGGCTACACCTTC | CASSDQGNYGYTF
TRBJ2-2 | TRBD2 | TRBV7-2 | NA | TGTGCCAGCAGGATTGGCGGGGGGGCCGGGACCGGGGAGCTGTTTTTT | CASRIGGGAGTGELFF
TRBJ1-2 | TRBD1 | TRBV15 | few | TGTGCCACCAGCAGAGGACAGGGGCCGGGGTATGGCTACACCTTC | CATSRGQGPGYGYTF
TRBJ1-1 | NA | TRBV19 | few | TGTGCCAGTAGTATAGATCCGGGACATTACACTGAAGCTTTCTTT | CASSIDPGHYTEAFF
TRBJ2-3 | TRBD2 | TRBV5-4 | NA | TGTGCCAGCAGCCGTTGGCTAGCGGGCCCCAAAGGCACAGATACGCAGTATTTT | CASSRWLAGPKGTDTQYF
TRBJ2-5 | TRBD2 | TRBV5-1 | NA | TGCGCCAGCAGCCCGAGCGGGAGTGGTGAGACCCAGTACTTC | CASSPSGSGETQYF
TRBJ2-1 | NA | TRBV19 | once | TGTGCCAGTAGGAACCCAGGGAAAGGCCGATACAATGAGCAGTTCTTC | CASRNPGKGRYNEQFF
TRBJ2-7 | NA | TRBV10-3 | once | TGTGCCATCAGTTCCTTAGGGCCGGGCGAGCAGTACTTC | CAISSLGPGEQYF
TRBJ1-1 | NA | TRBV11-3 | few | TGTGCCAGCAGCCCAGGGCCCGACAGACTCCGATCCTTT | CASSPGPDRLRSF
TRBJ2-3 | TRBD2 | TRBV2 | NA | TGTGCCAGCAATCTAGCGGGGGGACGCACAGATACGCAGTATTTT | CASNLAGGRTDTQYF
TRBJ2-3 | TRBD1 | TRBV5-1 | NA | TGCGCCAGCAGCTTCGGACAGGGCACAGATACGCAGTATTTT | CASSFGQGTDTQYF
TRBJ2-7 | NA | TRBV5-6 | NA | TGTGCCAGCAGCTTCAGCGGGCGGCAGTACTTC | CASSFSGRQYF
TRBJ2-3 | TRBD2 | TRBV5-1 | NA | TGCGCCAGCAGCTTGTCGGGACTAGCGACAGATACGCAGTATTTT | CASSLSGLATDTQYF
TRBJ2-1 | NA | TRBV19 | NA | TGTGCCAGTAACAATCCGGGCTTGATACGAAATGAGCAGTTCTTC | CASNNPGLIRNEQFF
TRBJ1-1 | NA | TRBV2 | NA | TGTGCCAGCAGTCCCACGCTGAACACTGAAGCTTTCTTT | CASSPTLNTEAFF